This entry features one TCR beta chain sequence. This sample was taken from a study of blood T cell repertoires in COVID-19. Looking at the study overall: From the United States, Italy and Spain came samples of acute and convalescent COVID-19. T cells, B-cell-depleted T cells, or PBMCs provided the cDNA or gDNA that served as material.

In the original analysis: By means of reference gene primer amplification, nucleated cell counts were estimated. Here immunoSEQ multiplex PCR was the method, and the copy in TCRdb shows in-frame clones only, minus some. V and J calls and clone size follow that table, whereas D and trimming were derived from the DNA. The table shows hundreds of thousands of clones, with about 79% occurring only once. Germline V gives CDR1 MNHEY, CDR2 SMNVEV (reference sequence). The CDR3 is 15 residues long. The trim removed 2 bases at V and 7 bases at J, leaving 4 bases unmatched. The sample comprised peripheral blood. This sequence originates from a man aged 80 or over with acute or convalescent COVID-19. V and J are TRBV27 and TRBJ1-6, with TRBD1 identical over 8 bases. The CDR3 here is CASSLGTGLNSPLHF. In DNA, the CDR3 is TGTGCCAGCAGTTTAGGGACAGGACTAAATTCACCCCTCCACTTT.